This record covers a single T cell receptor (beta chain). The antigen is not known. Time point given: week 35, safety follow-up. In the vaccine, a single dose held 300 ug of the mutant IDH1 20-mer peptide, along with topical imiquimod. Sequenced by immunoSEQ multiplex PCR; TCRdb stores in-frame clones only, minus some. The sample has tens of thousands of clones, roughly 80% seen once. The CDR3 has 16 amino acids. V lost 2 bases and J lost 6, with 17 bases in between. The germline V gene has CDR1 SEHNR and CDR2 FQNEAQ (reference sequence). The entry originates in a study of a mutant IDH1 vaccine in newly diagnosed glioma.

The input for sequencing was PBMCs, taken from a glioma patient whose treatment included an IDH1 peptide vaccine. This chain joins TRBV7-9 and TRBJ1-5; maybe TRBD1 (5 bases). This clonotype originated in a man between 18 and 35 years old with glioma. CDR3 amino acids: CASSLSYGGDGQPQHF. The CDR3, as DNA: TGTGCCAGCAGCTTATCCTACGGGGGAGATGGTCAGCCCCAGCATTTT.